These T cell receptor beta chains were read from a single sample in a study of lymphopenia after photon versus proton radiotherapy. Some clones are missing from TCRdb's copy, which holds only in-frame ones; the method was immunoSEQ multiplex PCR. Here the sample spans 20,000 to 25,000 clones, approximately 91% being singletons. Source: peripheral blood, taken from a patient treated with proton-based radiotherapy. These TCRs come from a woman aged 70-85 years with pancreatic cancer. Some clones in this sample may be carry-over from other donors' samples. Each CDR3 is given with its conserved first and last residue. D genes are given only for firm matches. Where a row states a size, it is once, few, many or the class of an expanded clone; other rows omit it.

j_gene: TRBJ2-1; v_gene: TRBV5-1; abundance: -; d_gene: TRBD2; CDR3nt: TGCGCCAGCAGGGGTAGACTAGCGGGAGAAGGGAGCTACAATGAGCAGTTCTTC; CDR3aa: CASRGRLAGEGSYNEQFF
j_gene: TRBJ2-3; v_gene: TRBV5-1; abundance: -; d_gene: -; CDR3nt: TGCGCCAGCAGCCTGAGAGGCGTGGGCCCTAGCTCAGATACGCAGTATTTT; CDR3aa: CASSLRGVGPSSDTQYF
j_gene: TRBJ2-7; v_gene: TRBV7-2; abundance: -; d_gene: -; CDR3nt: TGTGCCAGCAGCTCCAGGAGGGGGCCCTACGAGCAGTACTTC; CDR3aa: CASSSRRGPYEQYF
j_gene: TRBJ1-5; v_gene: TRBV6-1; abundance: -; d_gene: TRBD1; CDR3nt: TGTGCCAGCAGCGGCGGGACAGATAGCAATCAGCCCCAGCATTTT; CDR3aa: CASSGGTDSNQPQHF
j_gene: TRBJ1-1; v_gene: TRBV30; abundance: -; d_gene: -; CDR3nt: TGTGCCTGGAGTAAGTCTGCCAGGAACACTGAAGCTTTCTTT; CDR3aa: CAWSKSARNTEAFF
j_gene: TRBJ2-4; v_gene: TRBV10-3; abundance: -; d_gene: TRBD1; CDR3nt: TGTGCCATCAGTGAGTCGGGGACAGGGGTGAGCAAAAACATTCAGTACTTC; CDR3aa: CAISESGTGVSKNIQYF
j_gene: TRBJ2-7; v_gene: TRBV2; abundance: -; d_gene: -; CDR3nt: TGTGCCAGCAGACAGACAGCAGCCTACGAGCAGTACTTC; CDR3aa: CASRQTAAYEQYF
j_gene: TRBJ1-1; v_gene: TRBV5-5; abundance: -; d_gene: -; CDR3nt: TGTGCCAGCAGCTTGGACTATGTGAACACTGAAGCTTTCTTT; CDR3aa: CASSLDYVNTEAFF
j_gene: TRBJ2-2; v_gene: TRBV5-1; abundance: -; d_gene: -; CDR3nt: TGCGCCAGCAGCCGGGACGTAAACACCGGGGAGCTGTTTTTT; CDR3aa: CASSRDVNTGELFF
j_gene: TRBJ2-3; v_gene: TRBV18; abundance: -; d_gene: TRBD1; CDR3nt: TGTGCCAGCTCCCTGACAGGGGGCGCGGATACGCAGTATTTT; CDR3aa: CASSLTGGADTQYF
j_gene: TRBJ1-2; v_gene: TRBV11-2; abundance: -; d_gene: -; CDR3nt: TGTGCCAGCAGCTTTACAGAGACTCTCTATGGCTACACCTTC; CDR3aa: CASSFTETLYGYTF
j_gene: TRBJ1-1; v_gene: TRBV2; abundance: -; d_gene: -; CDR3nt: TGTGCCAGCAGGACCCAACAGGAGAACACTGAAGCTTTCTTT; CDR3aa: CASRTQQENTEAFF
j_gene: TRBJ2-1; v_gene: TRBV4-3; abundance: -; d_gene: TRBD2; CDR3nt: TGCGCCAGCAGCCAAGACTGGGAGGGCCTTATGTACAATGAGCAGTTCTTC; CDR3aa: CASSQDWEGLMYNEQFF
j_gene: TRBJ1-6; v_gene: TRBV6-1; abundance: -; d_gene: TRBD1; CDR3nt: TGTGCCAGCAGAGCTCCGGGACAGGGTGATTCACCCCTCCACTTT; CDR3aa: CASRAPGQGDSPLHF
j_gene: TRBJ2-7; v_gene: TRBV2; abundance: once; d_gene: TRBD2; CDR3nt: TGTGCCAGCAGTGAAGAGGGCCCCGGGAGGGAGCAGTACTTC; CDR3aa: CASSEEGPGREQYF
j_gene: TRBJ2-5; v_gene: TRBV6-5; abundance: -; d_gene: -; CDR3nt: TGTGCCAGCAGTGCACAAGAGACCCAGTACTTC; CDR3aa: CASSAQETQYF
j_gene: TRBJ2-7; v_gene: TRBV6-5; abundance: few; d_gene: TRBD1; CDR3nt: TGTGCCAGCGGGACAGGGACCTACGAGCAGTACTTC; CDR3aa: CASGTGTYEQYF
j_gene: TRBJ1-2; v_gene: TRBV7-2; abundance: once; d_gene: -; CDR3nt: TGTGCCAGCAGCTTAATCGGGCCCAACTATGGCTACACCTTC; CDR3aa: CASSLIGPNYGYTF
j_gene: TRBJ2-7; v_gene: TRBV10-3; abundance: -; d_gene: TRBD1; CDR3nt: TGTGCCGTGGACAGGGGGCGGGACGAGCAGTACTTC; CDR3aa: CAVDRGRDEQYF
j_gene: TRBJ2-7; v_gene: TRBV7-9; abundance: few; d_gene: -; CDR3nt: TGTGCCAGCAGCGCTTCTCAGGGGTCGGCTCTCTACGAGCAGTACTTC; CDR3aa: CASSASQGSALYEQYF
j_gene: TRBJ1-2; v_gene: TRBV7-9; abundance: once; d_gene: -; CDR3nt: TGTGCCAGCAGCTTAGCAGGGGGGGATGGCTACACCTTC; CDR3aa: CASSLAGGDGYTF
j_gene: TRBJ1-5; v_gene: TRBV28; abundance: -; d_gene: -; CDR3nt: TGTGCCAGCAGTAATCCGGATTATAGCAATCAGCCCCAGCATTTT; CDR3aa: CASSNPDYSNQPQHF
j_gene: TRBJ1-5; v_gene: TRBV19; abundance: -; d_gene: TRBD1; CDR3nt: TGTGCCAGTAGTTACACTGAGGGGGCCTACAATCAGCCCCAGCATTTT; CDR3aa: CASSYTEGAYNQPQHF
j_gene: TRBJ2-1; v_gene: TRBV5-5; abundance: few; d_gene: -; CDR3nt: TGTGCCAGCAGCTCAAACGCGGGCAATGAGCAGTTCTTC; CDR3aa: CASSSNAGNEQFF
j_gene: TRBJ1-1; v_gene: TRBV30; abundance: -; d_gene: -; CDR3nt: TGTGCCTGGAGTGTAGGCCTCGAAGCTTTCTTT; CDR3aa: CAWSVGLEAFF
j_gene: TRBJ2-3; v_gene: TRBV20-1; abundance: -; d_gene: -; CDR3nt: TGCAGTGCCAGGGGCCCGGGTACGCAGTATTTT; CDR3aa: CSARGPGTQYF
j_gene: TRBJ2-1; v_gene: TRBV18; abundance: -; d_gene: TRBD2; CDR3nt: TGTGCCAGCTCACCACCGGCGGGAGGGTCTACAAGGGTATCCTACAATGAGCAGTTCTTC; CDR3aa: CASSPPAGGSTRVSYNEQFF
j_gene: TRBJ1-2; v_gene: TRBV7-2; abundance: -; d_gene: TRBD1; CDR3nt: TGTGCCAGCAGCTTAGAATCGACAGGGTATGGCTACACCTTC; CDR3aa: CASSLESTGYGYTF
j_gene: TRBJ2-3; v_gene: TRBV7-2; abundance: once; d_gene: TRBD2; CDR3nt: TGTGCCAGCGGACTAGCGGGAGGGATAACAGATACGCAGTATTTT; CDR3aa: CASGLAGGITDTQYF
j_gene: TRBJ2-7; v_gene: TRBV28; abundance: -; d_gene: -; CDR3nt: TGTGCCAGCAGGAACTCCGGGACGGACTCCTACGAGCAGTACTTC; CDR3aa: CASRNSGTDSYEQYF